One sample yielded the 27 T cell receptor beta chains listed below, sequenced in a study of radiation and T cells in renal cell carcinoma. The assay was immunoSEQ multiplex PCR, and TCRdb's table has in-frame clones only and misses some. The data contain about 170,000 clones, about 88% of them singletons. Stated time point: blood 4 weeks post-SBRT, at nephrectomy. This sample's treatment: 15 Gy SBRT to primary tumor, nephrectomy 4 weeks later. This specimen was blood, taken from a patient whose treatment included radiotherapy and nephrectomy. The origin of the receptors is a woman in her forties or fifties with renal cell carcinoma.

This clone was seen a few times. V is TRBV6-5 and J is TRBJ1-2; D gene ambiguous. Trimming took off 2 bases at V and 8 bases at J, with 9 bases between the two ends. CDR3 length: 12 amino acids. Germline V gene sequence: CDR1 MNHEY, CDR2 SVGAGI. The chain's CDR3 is CASSYNGHGYTF. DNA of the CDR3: TGTGCCAGCAGTTACAACGGGCACGGCTACACCTTC.

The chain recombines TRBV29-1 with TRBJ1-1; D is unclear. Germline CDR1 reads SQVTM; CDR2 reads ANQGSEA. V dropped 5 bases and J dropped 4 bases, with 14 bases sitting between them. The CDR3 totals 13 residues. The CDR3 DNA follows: TGCAGCGTTCGGACGCCTGAAGTCACTGAAGCTTTCTTT. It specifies CSVRTPEVTEAFF.

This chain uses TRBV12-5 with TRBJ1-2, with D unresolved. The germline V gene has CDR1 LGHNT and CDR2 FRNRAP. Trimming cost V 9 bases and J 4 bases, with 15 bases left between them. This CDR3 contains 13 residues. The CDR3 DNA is TGTGCTAGCTCCGGCTGGACGTCCTATGGCTACACCTTC. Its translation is CASSGWTSYGYTF.

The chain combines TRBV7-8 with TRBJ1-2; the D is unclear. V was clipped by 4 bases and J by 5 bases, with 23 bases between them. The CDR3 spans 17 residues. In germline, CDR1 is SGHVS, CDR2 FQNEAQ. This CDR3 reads CASSSGGRVPGAYGYTF. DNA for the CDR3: TGTGCCAGCAGCTCAGGAGGGCGGGTTCCGGGAGCGTATGGCTACACCTTC.

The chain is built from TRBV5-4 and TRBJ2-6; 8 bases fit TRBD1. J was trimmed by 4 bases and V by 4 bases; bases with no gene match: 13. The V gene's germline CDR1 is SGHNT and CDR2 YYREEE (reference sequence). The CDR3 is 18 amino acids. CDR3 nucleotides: TGTGCCAGCAGCCCTGGGACAGGCCAGGGGCGGGGGGCCAACGTCCTGACTTTC. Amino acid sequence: CASSPGTGQGRGANVLTF.

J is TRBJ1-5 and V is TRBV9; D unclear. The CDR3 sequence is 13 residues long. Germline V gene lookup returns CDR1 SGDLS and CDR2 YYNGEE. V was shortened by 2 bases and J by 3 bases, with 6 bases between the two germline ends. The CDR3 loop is CASSVSVNQPQHF. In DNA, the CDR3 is TGTGCCAGCAGCGTTTCAGTCAATCAGCCCCAGCATTTT.

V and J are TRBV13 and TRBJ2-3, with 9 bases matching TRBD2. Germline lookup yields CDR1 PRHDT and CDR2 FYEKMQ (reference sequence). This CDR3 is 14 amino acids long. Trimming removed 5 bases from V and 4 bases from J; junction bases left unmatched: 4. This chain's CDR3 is CASSQRGGADTQYF. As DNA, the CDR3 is TGTGCCAGCAGCCAACGCGGGGGGGCAGATACGCAGTATTTT.

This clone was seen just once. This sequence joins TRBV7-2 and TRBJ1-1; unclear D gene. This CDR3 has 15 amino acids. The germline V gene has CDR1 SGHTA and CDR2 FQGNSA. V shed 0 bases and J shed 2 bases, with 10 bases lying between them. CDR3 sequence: CASSLAGVGNTEAFF. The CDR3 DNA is TGTGCCAGCAGCTTAGCCGGGGTTGGCAACACTGAAGCTTTCTTT.

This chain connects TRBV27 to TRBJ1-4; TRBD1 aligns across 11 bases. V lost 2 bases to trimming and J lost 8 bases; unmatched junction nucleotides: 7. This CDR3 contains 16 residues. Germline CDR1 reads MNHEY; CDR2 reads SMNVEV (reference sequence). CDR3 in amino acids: CASSLRGTGGWEKLFF. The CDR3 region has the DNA TGTGCCAGCAGTTTACGGGGGACAGGGGGTTGGGAAAAACTGTTTTTT.

CDR3 sequence (DNA): TGTGCCAGCAGGTCGACAGGGCTCTACGAGCAGTACTTC. Translating it yields CASRSTGLYEQYF. This chain connects TRBV7-2 to TRBJ2-7, with 7 bases fitting TRBD1. Germline CDR1 SGHTA, CDR2 FQGNSA. CDR3 length equals 13 residues. The J segment lost 3 bases and the V segment lost 6 bases, leaving 5 bases of the junction unmatched. Filled out from reference TRBV7-2 and TRBJ2-7, the complete variable domain reads GAGVSQSPSNKVTEKGKDVELRCDPISGHTALYWYRQSLGQGLEFLIYFQGNSAPDKSGLPSDRFSAERTGGSVSTLTIQRTQQEDSAVYLCASRSTGLYEQYFGPGTRLTVT.

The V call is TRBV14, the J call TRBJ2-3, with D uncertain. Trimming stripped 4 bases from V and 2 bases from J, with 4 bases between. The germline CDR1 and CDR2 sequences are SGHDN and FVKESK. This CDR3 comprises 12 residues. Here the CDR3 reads CASSPHTDTQYF. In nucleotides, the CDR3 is TGTGCCAGCAGCCCTCACACAGATACGCAGTATTTT.

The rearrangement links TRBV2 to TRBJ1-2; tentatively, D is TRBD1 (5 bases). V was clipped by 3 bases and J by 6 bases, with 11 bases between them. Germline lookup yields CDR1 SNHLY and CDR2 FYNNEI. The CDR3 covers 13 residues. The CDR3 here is CASSDRGTDGYTF. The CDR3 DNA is TGTGCCAGCAGTGATAGGGGCACAGATGGCTACACCTTC.

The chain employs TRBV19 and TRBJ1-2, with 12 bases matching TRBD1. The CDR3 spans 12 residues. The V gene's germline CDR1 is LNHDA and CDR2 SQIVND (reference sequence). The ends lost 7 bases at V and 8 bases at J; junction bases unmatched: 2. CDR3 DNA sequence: TGTGCCAGTATTGGGACAGGGGGCGGCTACACCTTC. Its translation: CASIGTGGGYTF.

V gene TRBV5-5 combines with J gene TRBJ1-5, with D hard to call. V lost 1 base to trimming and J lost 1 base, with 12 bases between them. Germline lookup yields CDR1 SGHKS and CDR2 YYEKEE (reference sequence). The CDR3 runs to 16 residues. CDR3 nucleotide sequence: TGTGCCAGCAGCTTGATGGGGTATGACAGCAATCAGCCCCAGCATTTT. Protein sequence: CASSLMGYDSNQPQHF.

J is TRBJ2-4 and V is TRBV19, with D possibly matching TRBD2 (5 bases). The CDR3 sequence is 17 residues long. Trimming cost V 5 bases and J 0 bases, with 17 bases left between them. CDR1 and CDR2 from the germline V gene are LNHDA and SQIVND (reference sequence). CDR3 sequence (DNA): TGTGCCAGTAGTCCCCCCCTAGCTGGGATAGCCAAAAACATTCAGTACTTC. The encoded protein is CASSPPLAGIAKNIQYF. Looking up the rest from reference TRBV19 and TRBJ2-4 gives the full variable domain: DGGITQSPKYLFRKEGQNVTLSCEQNLNHDAMYWYRQDPGQGLRLIYYSQIVNDFQKGDIAEGYSVSREKKESFPLTVTSAQKNPTAFYLCASSPPLAGIAKNIQYFGAGTRLSVL.

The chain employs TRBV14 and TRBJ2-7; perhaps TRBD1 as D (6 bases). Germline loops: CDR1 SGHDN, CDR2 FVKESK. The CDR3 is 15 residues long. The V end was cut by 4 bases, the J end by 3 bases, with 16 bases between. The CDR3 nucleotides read TGTGCCAGCAGCCTATCCGGGACACCGAACTACGAGCAGTACTTC. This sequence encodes CASSLSGTPNYEQYF.

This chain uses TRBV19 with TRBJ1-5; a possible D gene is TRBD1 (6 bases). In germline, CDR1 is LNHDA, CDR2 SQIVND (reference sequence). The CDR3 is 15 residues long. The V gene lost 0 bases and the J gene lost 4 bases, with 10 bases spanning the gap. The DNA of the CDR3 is TGTGCCAGTAGTATAGAGACAGGTAGGAATCAGCCCCAGCATTTT. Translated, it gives CASSIETGRNQPQHF.

The CDR3 nucleotides read TGTGCCAGTAGACTTCATAGAGAAGATACGCAGTATTTT. Its translation: CASRLHREDTQYF. This chain joins TRBV19 and TRBJ2-3; D uncertain. CDR3 length: 13 residues. V shed 6 bases and J shed 5 bases, with 12 bases lying between them. Germline V gives CDR1 LNHDA, CDR2 SQIVND (reference sequence).

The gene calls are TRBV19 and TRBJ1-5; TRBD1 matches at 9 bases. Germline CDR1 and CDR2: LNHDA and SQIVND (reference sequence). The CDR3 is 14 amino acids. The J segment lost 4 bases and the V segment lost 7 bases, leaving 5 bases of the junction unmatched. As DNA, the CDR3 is TGTGCCAGTACGGGGACAGGGACAAATCAGCCCCAGCATTTT. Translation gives CASTGTGTNQPQHF.

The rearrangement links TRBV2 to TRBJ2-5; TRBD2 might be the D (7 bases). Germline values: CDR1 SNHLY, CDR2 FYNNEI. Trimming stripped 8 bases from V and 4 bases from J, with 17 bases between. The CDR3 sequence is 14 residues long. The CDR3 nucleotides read TGTGCCAGCGGAGGGGGAGGGGAGGTAGAGACCCAGTACTTC. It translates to CASGGGGEVETQYF. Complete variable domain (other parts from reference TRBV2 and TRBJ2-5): EPEVTQTPSHQVTQMGQEVILRCVPISNHLYFYWYRQILGQKVEFLVSFYNNEISEKSEIFDDQFSVERPDGSNFTLKIRSTKLEDSAMYFCASGGGGEVETQYFGPGTRLLVL.

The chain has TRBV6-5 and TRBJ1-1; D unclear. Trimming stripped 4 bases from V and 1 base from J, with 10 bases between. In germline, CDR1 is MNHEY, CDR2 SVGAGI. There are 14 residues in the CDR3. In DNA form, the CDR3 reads TGTGCCAGCAGTTCGACCCGGGGGAACACTGAAGCTTTCTTT. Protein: CASSSTRGNTEAFF.

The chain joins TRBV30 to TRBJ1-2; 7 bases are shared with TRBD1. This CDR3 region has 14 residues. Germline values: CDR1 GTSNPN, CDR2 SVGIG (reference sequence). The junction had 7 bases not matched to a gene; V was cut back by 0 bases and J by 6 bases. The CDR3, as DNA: TGTGCCTGGAGTGTACTTGTCAGGGGGGATGGCTACACCTTC. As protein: CAWSVLVRGDGYTF.

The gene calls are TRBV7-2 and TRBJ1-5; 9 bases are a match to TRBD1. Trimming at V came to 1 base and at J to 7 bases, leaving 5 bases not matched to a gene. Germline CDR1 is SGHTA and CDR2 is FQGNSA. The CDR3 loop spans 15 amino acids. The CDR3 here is CASSLGTGVEQPQHF. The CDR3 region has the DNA TGTGCCAGCAGCTTAGGGACAGGGGTCGAACAGCCCCAGCATTTT.

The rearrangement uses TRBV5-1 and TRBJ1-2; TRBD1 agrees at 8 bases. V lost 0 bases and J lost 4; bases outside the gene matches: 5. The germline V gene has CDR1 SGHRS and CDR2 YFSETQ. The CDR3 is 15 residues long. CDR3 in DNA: TGCGCCAGCAGCTTGGGTCAGGGGGCTGGCTATGGCTACACCTTC. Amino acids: CASSLGQGAGYGYTF.

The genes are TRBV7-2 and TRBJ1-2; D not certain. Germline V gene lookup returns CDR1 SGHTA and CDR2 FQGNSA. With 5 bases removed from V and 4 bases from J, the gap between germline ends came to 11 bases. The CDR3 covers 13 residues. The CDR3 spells CASSREGGYGYTF. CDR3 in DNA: TGTGCCAGCAGCCGGGAGGGCGGCTATGGCTACACCTTC. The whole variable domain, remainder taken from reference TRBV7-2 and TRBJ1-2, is GAGVSQSPSNKVTEKGKDVELRCDPISGHTALYWYRQSLGQGLEFLIYFQGNSAPDKSGLPSDRFSAERTGGSVSTLTIQRTQQEDSAVYLCASSREGGYGYTFGSGTRLTVV.

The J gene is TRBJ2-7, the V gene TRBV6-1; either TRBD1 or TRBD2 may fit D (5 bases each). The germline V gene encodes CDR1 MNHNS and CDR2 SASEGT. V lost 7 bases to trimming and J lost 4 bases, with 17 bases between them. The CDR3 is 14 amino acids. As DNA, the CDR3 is TGTGCCAGCACCCCGGGGCCTAGCAAATACGAGCAGTACTTC. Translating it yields CASTPGPSKYEQYF.

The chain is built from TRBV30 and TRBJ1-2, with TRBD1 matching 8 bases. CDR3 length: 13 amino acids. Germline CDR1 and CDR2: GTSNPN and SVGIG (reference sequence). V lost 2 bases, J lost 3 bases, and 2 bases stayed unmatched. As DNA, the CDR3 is TGTGCCTGGAGTCAGGACAGGGACTATGGCTACACCTTC. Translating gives CAWSQDRDYGYTF.